Listed here are 20 T cell receptor beta chains from one sample, sequenced in a study of control samples from healthy donors and cancer patients. Clones were sequenced by immunoSEQ multiplex PCR, and TCRdb holds only the in-frame ones, with some missing. The sample lists around 90,000 clones, around nine tenths occurring once. Source material: blood. The receptor source for this set is a man under 40 in good health.

The chain carries TRBV3-1 (or the pseudogene TRBV3-2) and TRBJ1-6, with D perhaps TRBD1 (6 bases). The CDR3 consists of 13 residues. V lost 1 base and J lost 14, with 12 bases in between. CDR1 and CDR2 from the germline V gene are LGHDT and YNNKEL (reference sequence). In DNA form, the CDR3 reads TGTGCCAGCAGCCAAGGACAGGTCCCGGCCCTCCACTTT. This translates into CASSQGQVPALHF.

This clone was observed a few times. V gene TRBV27 combines with J gene TRBJ1-4; 8 bases map to TRBD1. The trim removed 2 bases at V and 8 bases at J, leaving 7 bases unmatched. CDR1 and CDR2 (germline): MNHEY, SMNVEV (reference sequence). The CDR3 length is 15 residues. For the CDR3, the DNA is TGTGCCAGCAGTTTACAGGCAGGGGGCGCAGAAAAACTGTTTTTT. It translates to CASSLQAGGAEKLFF. Variable domain in full (rest from reference TRBV27 and TRBJ1-4): EAQVTQNPRYLITVTGKKLTVTCSQNMNHEYMSWYRQDPGLGLRQIYYSMNVEVTDKGDVPEGYKVSRKEKRNFPLILESPSPNQTSLYFCASSLQAGGAEKLFFGSGTQLSVL.

The rearrangement joins TRBV5-1 to TRBJ2-2; 11 nucleotides agree with TRBD2. CDR3 length equals 16 residues. From germline, CDR1 is SGHRS and CDR2 YFSETQ. V gave up 2 bases and J gave up 0 bases; unmatched junction bases: 0. CDR3 protein: CASSFSGGANTGELFF. The CDR3 nucleotides are TGCGCCAGCAGCTTTAGCGGGGGGGCGAACACCGGGGAGCTGTTTTTT.

This chain joins TRBV24-1 and TRBJ2-7; no firm D call. V was shortened by 4 bases and J by 0 bases, with 6 bases between the two germline ends. This CDR3 has 13 amino acids. CDR1 is KGHDR, CDR2 SFDVKD, per germline. The CDR3 DNA reads TGTGCCACCAGTGAGGTCAGCTCCTACGAGCAGTACTTC. Encoded protein: CATSEVSSYEQYF.

This clone has a single count. The chain is built from TRBV7-8 and TRBJ1-3; 10 positions match TRBD1. The germline V gene has CDR1 SGHVS and CDR2 FQNEAQ. V shed 2 bases and J 4 bases; nucleotides not matched to a gene: 5. This CDR3 spans 16 amino acids. CDR3 nucleotides: TGTGCCAGCAGCTTATCGGGACAGGGGCCCGGAAACACCATATATTTT. It yields the protein CASSLSGQGPGNTIYF. The complete variable domain, with remaining parts taken from reference TRBV7-8 and TRBJ1-3, reads GAGVSQSPRYKVAKRGQDVALRCDPISGHVSLFWYQQALGQGPEFLTYFQNEAQLDKSGLPSDRFFAERPEGSVSTLKIQRTQQEDSAVYLCASSLSGQGPGNTIYFGEGSWLTVV.

The chain uses TRBV2 and TRBJ1-4; unclear D gene. Germline CDR1 SNHLY, CDR2 FYNNEI. CDR3 length: 14 residues. V lost 7 bases to trimming and J lost 7 bases, with 16 bases between them. CDR3: CASISGRAGEKLFF. DNA of the CDR3: TGTGCCAGCATTAGTGGAAGGGCCGGTGAAAAACTGTTTTTT.

V usage is TRBV27 and J usage is TRBJ2-7; D is unclear. Germline V CDR1 and CDR2: MNHEY, SMNVEV (reference sequence). The CDR3 runs 15 residues. V shed 5 bases and J shed 0 bases, with 14 bases lying between them. CDR3 loop: CASSPELSGSYEQYF. CDR3 nucleotide sequence: TGTGCCAGCAGTCCTGAATTGTCGGGCTCCTACGAGCAGTACTTC.

CDR3 in amino acids: CAISEGTGRTDTQYF. In nucleotides, the CDR3 is TGTGCCATCAGTGAGGGGACAGGGCGCACAGATACGCAGTATTTT. The chain is built from TRBV10-3 and TRBJ2-3; TRBD1 agrees at 9 bases. V lost 2 bases and J lost 1; bases outside the gene matches: 1. CDR3 length: 15 amino acids. CDR1 and CDR2 from the germline V gene are ENHRY and SYGVKD.

The chain recombines TRBV4-1 with TRBJ2-7; 7 bases agree with TRBD1. Germline CDR1 MGHRA, CDR2 YSYEKL. CDR3 length: 15 residues. V lost 3 bases, J lost 2 bases, and 7 bases stayed unmatched. The CDR3 nucleotides are TGCGCCAGCAGCCATCAGGGGGACAGAGCCTACGAGCAGTACTTC. Translation: CASSHQGDRAYEQYF.

The chain has TRBV27 and TRBJ1-2; D is possibly TRBD1 (5 bases). The germline V gene has CDR1 MNHEY and CDR2 SMNVEV (reference sequence). Trimming took 0 bases from V and 5 from J, leaving 7 bases between them. This CDR3 region has 13 residues. This CDR3 is CASSLSRAYGYTF. The CDR3 nucleotides are TGTGCCAGCAGTTTATCCAGGGCGTATGGCTACACCTTC.

The sample holds many counts of this clone. The rearrangement uses TRBV19 and TRBJ1-1; D might be TRBD1 (5 bases). The CDR3 extends over 14 amino acids. V shed 4 bases and J shed 5 bases, with 14 bases lying between them. CDR1 is LNHDA and CDR2 is SQIVND in the germline V gene (reference sequence). DNA for the CDR3: TGTGCCAGTAGTAGGGGGGGTTTAGGAACTGAAGCTTTCTTT. This sequence encodes CASSRGGLGTEAFF. The whole variable domain, remainder taken from reference TRBV19 and TRBJ1-1, is DGGITQSPKYLFRKEGQNVTLSCEQNLNHDAMYWYRQDPGQGLRLIYYSQIVNDFQKGDIAEGYSVSREKKESFPLTVTSAQKNPTAFYLCASSRGGLGTEAFFGQGTRLTVV.

The chain combines TRBV6-5 with TRBJ2-1; tentative D call: TRBD1 (5 bases). CDR1 is MNHEY, CDR2 SVGAGI, per germline. This CDR3 spans 15 amino acids. The V end was cut by 6 bases, the J end by 6 bases, with 18 bases between. CDR3 loop: CASSAQGKGPNEQFF. In DNA, the CDR3 is TGTGCCAGCAGCGCTCAGGGAAAAGGGCCCAATGAGCAGTTCTTC.

This chain joins TRBV27 and TRBJ1-6; TRBD1 is a possible D gene (5 bases). V lost 0 bases and J lost 6, with 12 bases in between. The CDR3 has 16 amino acids. Germline V lookup: CDR1 MNHEY, CDR2 SMNVEV (reference sequence). This CDR3 is CASSLSKGRANSPLHF. The CDR3 bases are TGTGCCAGCAGTTTATCAAAGGGCAGGGCTAATTCACCCCTCCACTTT.

The V and J genes are TRBV30 and TRBJ1-1; a possible D gene is TRBD1 (5 bases). This CDR3 region has 16 residues. In germline, CDR1 is GTSNPN, CDR2 SVGIG (reference sequence). Trimming stripped 5 bases from V and 0 bases from J, with 19 bases between. Here the CDR3 DNA reads TGTGCCTGGCTGGACCAGACCGGGACTATGAACACTGAAGCTTTCTTT. This sequence encodes CAWLDQTGTMNTEAFF.

The chain links TRBV19 to TRBJ1-3; 10 bases agree with TRBD1. V was pared by 9 bases and J by 8 bases, with 10 bases of the junction left unmatched. The CDR3 runs 14 residues. From germline, CDR1 is LNHDA and CDR2 SQIVND (reference sequence). This CDR3 reads CASRDRGRADTIYF. The DNA of the CDR3 is TGTGCCAGCAGAGACAGGGGGCGGGCGGACACCATATATTTT.

CDR3 nucleotide sequence: TGTGCCACCAGGGGACTAGCGGACTACAATGAGCAGTTCTTC. This sequence encodes CATRGLADYNEQFF. The V and J genes are TRBV24-1 and TRBJ2-1; 11 bases agree with TRBD2. The CDR3 runs 14 residues. With V trimmed by 7 bases and J by 3 bases, 1 base remained unmatched. Germline V CDR1 and CDR2: KGHDR, SFDVKD.

V and J are TRBV29-1 and TRBJ2-7; no reliable D call. Germline loops: CDR1 SQVTM, CDR2 ANQGSEA. Deletions cut 3 bases from V and 6 bases from J, with 9 bases between. The CDR3 has 11 residues. The CDR3 bases are TGCAGCGTTGATGCTTATGGCGAGCAGTACTTC. Amino acid sequence: CSVDAYGEQYF.

The chain uses TRBV11-3 and TRBJ2-1, with 8 bases aligning to TRBD2. Trimming removed 1 base from V and 0 bases from J; junction bases left unmatched: 8. The length of the CDR3 is 18 residues. CDR1 and CDR2 from the germline V gene are SGHNT and YENEEA. The CDR3 is CASSLGASGQSSYNEQFF. CDR3 coding DNA: TGTGCCAGCAGCTTAGGGGCTAGCGGGCAGAGCTCCTACAATGAGCAGTTCTTC.

The CDR3 protein is CASSPRLGGGRYEQYF. The DNA for the CDR3 is TGTGCCAGCAGCCCAAGGTTGGGCGGGGGGCGCTACGAGCAGTACTTC. This chain connects TRBV5-4 to TRBJ2-7, with 8 bases lining up with TRBD2. The germline V gene encodes CDR1 SGHNT and CDR2 YYREEE (reference sequence). The junction had 12 bases not matched to a gene; V was cut back by 4 bases and J by 3 bases. There are 16 residues in the CDR3.

The rearrangement links TRBV12-5 to TRBJ2-2, with a tentative D call TRBD2 (6 bases). CDR3 length: 15 residues. Germline CDR1 reads LGHNT; CDR2 reads FRNRAP. Trimming shortened V by 7 bases and J by 5 bases, and 17 bases separated the two germline ends. This CDR3 is CASALTTGVTGELFF. The CDR3 nucleotides read TGTGCTAGTGCCCTAACCACGGGGGTTACCGGGGAGCTGTTTTTT.